Included here is one TCR beta chain sequence, with context. Antigen unknown. One junction end disagrees with the germline gene, perhaps due to a read error. The sample comes from a study of T cell repertoires in cytomegalovirus infection. On the study more broadly: Recently identified HLA-C-restricted and well-studied HLA-B-restricted CMV epitopes were used. Matching HLA type, along with CMV infection, was indicated by public TCR beta signatures. The study, taken as a whole, reports: Carriage of CMV together with the relevant HLA was identifiable through cumulative public TCR beta family frequency.

Germline V lookup: CDR1 SGHVS, CDR2 FNYEAQ. The length of the CDR3 is 14 residues. TCRdb recomputed calls from the reads with MiXCR, one row per CDR3 protein. Altogether 650,000 to 900,000 distinct CDR3 sequences are present, about 31% being singletons, with the ten largest covering approximately 13%. This sample comprised cultured CD8+ T cells from PBMCs, obtained from culture after CMV antigen stimulation. The V and J genes are TRBV7-6 and TRBJ2-1; the D gene could be TRBD1 or TRBD2 (6 bases each). This clonotype was sampled from a human donor in good health (CMV status not recorded). Some clones in this sample may be carry-over from other donors' samples. In DNA, the CDR3 is TGTGCTAGCAGCTCACGGGGGCGAGACAATGAGCAGTTCTTC. This codes for CASSSRGRDNEQFF.